This T cell receptor (beta chain) was obtained from a study of OX40 agonist ivuxolimab in advanced cancers. About the investigation overall: Ivuxolimab was an agonistic, fully human IgG2 monoclonal antibody directed against OX40 (CD134), a costimulatory receptor. Intravenous ivuxolimab was administered to patients every 2 weeks at six dose levels: 0.01, 0.1, 0.3, 1.5, 3 and 10 mg/kg. Of the roughly 52 dose-escalation patients, hepatocellular carcinoma was present in 19, melanoma in roughly 15, renal cell carcinoma in 9 and head and neck cancer in 9. In the dose-escalation cohort, 70% to 85% of patients were male, and the mean age was 60 years with a range of roughly 23 to 79. Patients were allowed to have had prior anti-PD-1, anti-PD-L1 or anti-CTLA-4 therapy, and 40% to 45% of the dose-escalation patients had been treated with checkpoint inhibitors. Partial responses occurred in three dose-escalation patients: two with cutaneous melanoma and one with hepatocellular carcinoma. Peripheral TCRbeta sequencing aimed to test whether ivuxolimab altered TCR sequence diversity and caused clonal T-cell expansion. The paper describes the monotherapy dose-escalation part (N of about 54 patients) of the phase I trial of ivuxolimab. What the authors observed across the whole study: Which antigens the clonally expanded peripheral T cells were specific for was not determined. Clonal expansion of both CD4+ and CD8+ blood T cells was observed from baseline to week 6 at doses 0.1 to 3.0 mg/kg. In the 0.1-3.0 mg/kg groups, partial responders had among the lowest normalized peripheral clonal expansion, particularly in CD8+ T cells. Low levels of normalized T-cell clonal expansion were also seen in some patients who did not respond. After ivuxolimab, more expanded clones were found on average in CD8+ T cells than in CD4+ T cells.

This clone was observed once. Its antigen is still unknown. It has no much larger one-base neighbor in the sample; base qualities were not kept. For sequencing of the TCRbeta CDR3 region, genomic DNA was extracted from the sorted cells. The immunoSEQ Assay was used to sequence the TCRbeta CDR3 regions. TCRdb mirrors the immuneACCESS table, restricted to in-frame sequences. Some clones are absent from its copies; in checked studies, under half trace to an unresolved V gene, and the reason for the others is unknown. This sample lists about 77,000 clones; 80% to 90% were detected once. The top ten hold about 5.9% of the sample. V was cut back by 5 bases and J by 0 bases, leaving a gap of 5 bases between them. The germline V gene (reference sequence) provides CDR1 SGHAT and CDR2 FQDESV. From its cysteine to its phenylalanine, the CDR3 spans 12 amino acids. The sequence is cut down to CDR3 DNA, 36 bases in frame from base 1.

Patients with autoimmune disease history or receiving systemic immunosuppression were excluded from the trial. In every dose cohort, peripheral blood was drawn for TCR sequencing at baseline, cycle 4 day 1, and cycle 7 day 1. Samples were obtained from an open-label, multicenter, first-in-human phase I dose-escalation trial of ivuxolimab. Adults with locally advanced or metastatic melanoma, renal cell, hepatocellular, or head and neck squamous cell carcinoma were enrolled in the trial. CD4+ and CD8+ T cells were sorted separately from peripheral blood before TCR sequencing. The sequencing used CD4+ or CD8+ T cells sorted from blood, collected in a trial of the OX40 agonist ivuxolimab. The rearrangement combines TRBV11-1 with TRBJ2-7; too little of a D gene remains to name it. The sequence came from an adult with an advanced solid tumor such as melanoma, head and neck, liver or kidney cancer. The DNA sequence is given as TGTGCCAGCAGCCCGAGCTCCTACGAGCAGTACTTC. This is translated as CASSPSSYEQYF.